The clone carrying this TCR beta chain was counted once. TEMRA cells were FACS-enriched, with CD8+ and CD4+ T cells isolated negatively. Reverse transcription of about 0.5 to 1 ug RNA used random hexamers. Multiplex immunoSEQ PCR targeted 54 Vbeta and 13 Jbeta TCR beta segments. MiXCR, applied by TCRdb to the immunoSEQ multiplex PCR reads, yields one record per CDR3 protein. The sample contains 45,000 to 60,000 distinct CDR3 sequences, 80% to 95% of which appear only once. The data stem from a study of CD8 T cells in Susac syndrome. After removal of 5 bases from V and 0 bases from J, the junction contained 13 bases not matched to a gene. Per the germline V gene, CDR1 is SGHAT and CDR2 is FQNNGV. The length of the CDR3 is 18 residues.

The clonotype was recovered from a human donor in good health. This chain connects TRBV11-2 to TRBJ1-1, with 9 bases matching TRBD1. The sequenced sample was CD8+ T cells from PBMCs. The CDR3 loop reads CASSQRTGDRGVNTEAFF. CDR3 bases: TGTGCCAGCAGCCAGCGGACAGGGGATAGGGGAGTGAACACTGAAGCTTTCTTT.